These 25 T cell receptor beta chains were sequenced from one sample in a study of blood T cell repertoires in COVID-19. The assay was immunoSEQ multiplex PCR, and TCRdb's table has in-frame clones only and misses some. The sample lists about 200,000 clones; 65% to 90% were seen once. The specimen sequenced was PBMCs or T cells enriched from blood (not recorded which). The receptors derive from a woman aged 40 to 55 with acute COVID-19.

The chain links TRBV3-1 (or the pseudogene TRBV3-2) to TRBJ2-5, with 11 bases aligning to TRBD2. Germline values: CDR1 LGHDT, CDR2 YNNKEL (reference sequence). V shed 0 bases, J shed 5 bases, and the junction held 14 bases outside the gene matches. This CDR3 is 19 amino acids long. CDR3 in amino acids: CASSQDALGLAGGRETQYF. CDR3 nucleotide sequence: TGTGCCAGCAGCCAAGATGCACTAGGGCTAGCGGGAGGTAGGGAGACCCAGTACTTC.

This chain links TRBV28 with TRBJ1-2; D remains ambiguous. The CDR3 extends over 13 amino acids. Germline CDR1 is MDHEN and CDR2 is SYDVKM. The V end was cut by 6 bases, the J end by 3 bases, with 11 bases between. CDR3 coding DNA: TGTGCCAGCAGCCCCGCAGAGGACTATGGCTACACCTTC. Residues: CASSPAEDYGYTF.

The J gene is TRBJ1-2, the V gene TRBV27, with D uncertain. The germline V and J ends were trimmed by 2 bases and 6 bases, with 10 bases remaining between them. This CDR3 has 13 amino acids. Germline V gene lookup returns CDR1 MNHEY and CDR2 SMNVEV (reference sequence). The CDR3 loop reads CASSLVSGNGYTF. In DNA form, the CDR3 reads TGTGCCAGCAGTTTAGTCTCGGGGAATGGCTACACCTTC.

The V gene is TRBV27, the J gene TRBJ1-3, with no clear D. V was pared by 7 bases and J by 4 bases, with 14 bases between. CDR3 size: 14 residues. Germline V CDR1 and CDR2: MNHEY, SMNVEV (reference sequence). CDR3 sequence (DNA): TGTGCCAGCATGGCCGAAGGAGGAGGAAACACCATATATTTT. Translated: CASMAEGGGNTIYF.

The chain joins TRBV7-9 to TRBJ2-1; D is possibly TRBD2 (6 bases). This CDR3 comprises 13 residues. With 5 bases removed from V and 4 bases from J, the gap between germline ends came to 9 bases. Germline values: CDR1 SEHNR, CDR2 FQNEAQ (reference sequence). DNA of the CDR3: TGTGCCAGCAGCCAACGGGGGTACAATGAGCAGTTCTTC. Its protein product is CASSQRGYNEQFF.

As concerns this clone: Relative to the germline gene, one junction end is altered; a read error may explain this. This rearrangement joins TRBV14 to TRBJ2-7; 10 nucleotides match TRBD2. CDR1 is SGHDN and CDR2 is FVKESK in the germline V gene. This CDR3 spans 13 amino acids. The CDR3 reads CASSQALAGASVF. The CDR3 DNA sequence: TGTGCCAGCAGCCAAGCCCTAGCGGGGGCATCGGTGTTC.

This clone was observed a single time. The CDR3 spells CASSPGGRSGNTIYF. CDR3 DNA sequence: TGTGCCAGCAGTCCAGGGGGCAGATCTGGAAACACCATATATTTT. V gene TRBV5-4 combines with J gene TRBJ1-3; 8 nucleotides agree with TRBD1. Germline trimming cut 5 bases from V and 1 base from J; bases unmatched to any gene: 5. CDR3 length: 15 amino acids. Germline V CDR1 and CDR2: SGHNT, YYREEE (reference sequence). The full variable domain, in which reference TRBV5-4 and TRBJ1-3 provide the parts outside the CDR3, is ETGVTQSPTHLIKTRGQQVTLRCSSQSGHNTVSWYQQALGQGPQFIFQYYREEENGRGNFPPRFSGLQFPNYSSELNVNALELDDSALYLCASSPGGRSGNTIYFGEGSWLTVV.

The chain recombines TRBV7-9 with TRBJ1-1, with 8 bases that match TRBD1. The ends lost 5 bases at V and 4 bases at J; junction bases unmatched: 6. Germline V gives CDR1 SEHNR, CDR2 FQNEAQ (reference sequence). The CDR3 spans 14 residues. The chain's CDR3 is CASSRGQGSTEAFF. The CDR3 nucleotides are TGTGCCAGCAGCAGAGGACAGGGCAGCACTGAAGCTTTCTTT.

The V gene is TRBV28, the J gene TRBJ2-5; D possibly corresponds to TRBD2 (6 bases). V lost 6 bases, J lost 7 bases, and 18 bases lay in between. Germline assignment: CDR1 MDHEN and CDR2 SYDVKM. The CDR3 extends over 14 amino acids. The CDR3: CASSLPSVRGTQYF. The CDR3 DNA reads TGTGCCAGCAGCCTACCTAGCGTGCGGGGGACCCAGTACTTC.

This chain joins TRBV28 and TRBJ2-2, with D possibly being TRBD2 (5 bases). V lost 8 bases to trimming and J lost 5 bases, with 21 bases between them. This CDR3 region has 16 residues. Germline V lookup: CDR1 MDHEN, CDR2 SYDVKM. CDR3 nucleotide sequence: TGTGCCAGCCTCGGGTCTAGGACTCTTAAAACCGGGGAGCTGTTTTTT. Encoded protein: CASLGSRTLKTGELFF.

The rearrangement uses TRBV28 and TRBJ1-5; D call uncertain. The V gene lost 3 bases and the J gene lost 0 bases, with 9 bases spanning the gap. The CDR3 extends over 15 amino acids. The germline CDR1 and CDR2 sequences are MDHEN and SYDVKM. The CDR3 loop is CASSLPPGSNQPQHF. The CDR3 bases are TGTGCCAGCAGTTTGCCCCCCGGTAGCAATCAGCCCCAGCATTTT.

The gene calls are TRBV5-1 and TRBJ2-2, with 8 bases that match TRBD2. The CDR3 runs to 14 residues. CDR1 is SGHRS and CDR2 is YFSETQ in the germline V gene. V lost 4 bases to trimming and J lost 1 base; unmatched junction nucleotides: 0. Written as DNA, the CDR3 is TGCGCCAGCAGCACTAGCGGGAACACCGGGGAGCTGTTTTTT. Residues: CASSTSGNTGELFF. The full variable domain, with the rest looked up from reference TRBV5-1 and TRBJ2-2, is KAGVTQTPRYLIKTRGQQVTLSCSPISGHRSVSWYQQTPGQGLQFLFEYFSETQRNKGNFPGRFSGRQFSNSRSEMNVSTLELGDSALYLCASSTSGNTGELFFGEGSRLTVL.

The CDR3 sequence is CAWTRSGSNQPQHF. The CDR3 DNA follows: TGTGCCTGGACCCGATCAGGAAGCAATCAGCCCCAGCATTTT. The chain joins TRBV30 to TRBJ1-5; D is undetermined. The CDR3 covers 14 residues. CDR1 and CDR2 from the germline V gene are GTSNPN and SVGIG (reference sequence). Trimming took off 4 bases at V and 1 base at J, with 11 bases between the two ends.

In nucleotides, the CDR3 is TGCGCCAGCAGCTTGGAAGTTGCGGGGGCTGAAGCTTTCTTT. This translates into CASSLEVAGAEAFF. The chain couples TRBV5-1 to TRBJ1-1; a possible D gene is TRBD1 (5 bases). The CDR3 consists of 14 residues. CDR1 is SGHRS, CDR2 YFSETQ, per germline. V dropped 0 bases and J dropped 6 bases, with 12 bases sitting between them.

The chain uses TRBV28 and TRBJ1-5; D possibly corresponds to TRBD1 (5 bases). Germline V gene lookup returns CDR1 MDHEN and CDR2 SYDVKM. V dropped 9 bases and J dropped 3 bases, with 21 bases sitting between them. The CDR3 consists of 16 residues. The CDR3 DNA is TGTGCCAGTCGGTATATTCGGAGGGGTGACAATCAGCCCCAGCATTTT. Its protein is CASRYIRRGDNQPQHF.

The V gene is TRBV5-6, the J gene TRBJ2-7; D might be TRBD1 (6 bases). The germline CDR1 and CDR2 sequences are SGHDT and YYEEEE. The CDR3 consists of 15 residues. Trimming removed 3 bases at V and 0 bases at J, with 13 bases between. The DNA of the CDR3 is TGTGCCAGCAGCTCTGACAGGCACGACTCCTACGAGCAGTACTTC. It codes for CASSSDRHDSYEQYF.

The chain is built from TRBV28 and TRBJ1-5; 8 positions agree with TRBD1. This CDR3 has 16 amino acids. The V segment lost 2 bases and the J segment 0 bases; nucleotides outside the gene matches: 3. Germline values: CDR1 MDHEN, CDR2 SYDVKM. CDR3 sequence (DNA): TGTGCCAGCAGTTTACAGGGACAGGCTAGCAATCAGCCCCAGCATTTT. This codes for CASSLQGQASNQPQHF.

The chain employs TRBV5-1 and TRBJ2-3, with TRBD2 identical over 8 bases. Germline V gene sequence: CDR1 SGHRS, CDR2 YFSETQ. This CDR3 region has 16 residues. After removal of 0 bases from V and 0 bases from J, the junction contained 3 bases not matched to a gene. The CDR3 DNA reads as TGCGCCAGCAGCTTGGGAGCGGGAGCAAGCACAGATACGCAGTATTTT. It codes for CASSLGAGASTDTQYF.

The chain combines TRBV14 with TRBJ1-6; D remains ambiguous. Deletions cut 4 bases from V and 12 bases from J, with 10 bases between. The CDR3 is 12 amino acids. Germline V gene lookup returns CDR1 SGHDN and CDR2 FVKESK. The CDR3 bases are TGTGCCAGCAGCCCTAACGGGAAACCCCTCCACTTT. Its translation: CASSPNGKPLHF.

The chain has TRBV7-2 and TRBJ2-2; tentative D call: TRBD1 (5 bases). The CDR3 is 15 amino acids. Germline loops: CDR1 SGHTA, CDR2 FQGNSA. V lost 4 bases and J lost 5, with 14 bases in between. Here the CDR3 DNA reads TGTGCCAGCAGCTCACAACAGGTCTCTACCGGGGAGCTGTTTTTT. Its protein product is CASSSQQVSTGELFF.

In this sample, this clone turned up once. The rearrangement uses TRBV19 and TRBJ2-2; D ambiguous. Germline values: CDR1 LNHDA, CDR2 SQIVND (reference sequence). The V and J ends lost 3 bases and 11 bases respectively, with 7 bases between them. This CDR3 spans 11 amino acids. The CDR3 protein is CASSITRELFF. For the CDR3, the DNA is TGTGCCAGTAGTATCACTCGTGAGCTGTTTTTT.

The V call is TRBV18, the J call TRBJ1-6; 9 bases map to TRBD1. This CDR3 region has 16 residues. Germline loops: CDR1 KGHSH, CDR2 LQKENI. J lost 2 bases, V lost 4 bases, and 3 bases had no gene match. CDR3 region: CASSLRDRAYNSPLHF. The CDR3 DNA is TGTGCCAGCTCACTCCGGGACAGGGCCTATAATTCACCCCTCCACTTT.

The V gene is TRBV5-6, the J gene TRBJ1-4; D is unclear. Germline CDR1 is SGHDT and CDR2 is YYEEEE. The CDR3 is 15 amino acids. V lost 3 bases and J 5 bases, leaving 14 bases between the germline ends. DNA of the CDR3: TGTGCCAGCAGCTCCTCGTTCTTCCTAAATGAAAAACTGTTTTTT. Protein: CASSSSFFLNEKLFF. The full variable domain, with the rest looked up from reference TRBV5-6 and TRBJ1-4, is DAGVTQSPTHLIKTRGQQVTLRCSPKSGHDTVSWYQQALGQGPQFIFQYYEEEERQRGNFPDRFSGHQFPNYSSELNVNALLLGDSALYLCASSSSFFLNEKLFFGSGTQLSVL.

The genes are TRBV20-1 and TRBJ2-2; maybe TRBD2 (5 bases). Germline V gene lookup returns CDR1 DFQATT and CDR2 SNEGSKA (reference sequence). The CDR3 runs 14 residues. The V and J ends lost 3 bases and 5 bases respectively, with 13 bases between them. The CDR3 DNA follows: TGCAGTGCTAGTGCGGCGGGTGGGACCGGGGAGCTGTTTTTT. Residues: CSASAAGGTGELFF.

J is TRBJ2-1 and V is TRBV28; a weak D match, TRBD1 (6 bases). The CDR3 is made up of 15 amino acids. Germline CDR1 is MDHEN and CDR2 is SYDVKM. The V end lost 4 bases, the J end lost 4 bases, and 14 bases lay between the germline ends. This chain's CDR3 is CASSSTGPPYNEQFF. The CDR3 DNA reads as TGTGCCAGCAGTTCAACAGGGCCACCGTACAATGAGCAGTTCTTC.